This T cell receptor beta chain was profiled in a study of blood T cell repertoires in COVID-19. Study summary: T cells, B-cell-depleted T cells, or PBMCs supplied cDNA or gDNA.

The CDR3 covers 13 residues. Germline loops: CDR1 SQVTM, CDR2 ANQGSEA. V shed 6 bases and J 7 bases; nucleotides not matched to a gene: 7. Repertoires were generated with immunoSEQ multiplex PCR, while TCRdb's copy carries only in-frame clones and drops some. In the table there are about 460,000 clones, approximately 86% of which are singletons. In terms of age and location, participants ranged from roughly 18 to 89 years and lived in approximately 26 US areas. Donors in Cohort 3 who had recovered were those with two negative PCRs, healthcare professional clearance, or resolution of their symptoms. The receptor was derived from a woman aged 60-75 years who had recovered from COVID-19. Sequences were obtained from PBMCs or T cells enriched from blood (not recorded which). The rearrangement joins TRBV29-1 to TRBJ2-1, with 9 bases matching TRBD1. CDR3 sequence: CSVGTGTKNEQFF. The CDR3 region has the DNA TGCAGCGTCGGGACAGGGACGAAGAATGAGCAGTTCTTC.